These 30 T cell receptor beta chains originate from one sample sequenced in a study of blood T cells in healthy people across ages. A second PCR, run for about 7 to 11 cycles, used a sample-barcoded 5' primer plus a J-beta primer mix. Each CDR3 protein is one row after TCRdb ran MiXCR on the 5' RACE reads. The sample has roughly 680,000 distinct CDR3 sequences, over 40% seen once. Sample: blood. These receptors were obtained from a woman older than 75 in good health.

This clonotype was found once. One base away lies a much larger clone, so this may be a sequencing read error. This sequence joins TRBV6-4 and TRBJ2-1, with 7 bases lining up with TRBD2. Germline V gene data show CDR1 as MRHNA and CDR2 as SNTAGT. CDR3 length: 18 amino acids. CDR3 bases: TGTGTCAGCCCGACAGATCGAGGAGCGGGGAGCTCCTACAATGAGCAGTTCTTC. Protein: CVSPTDRGAGSSYNEQFF.

There are many counts of this clonotype. V and J are TRBV13 and TRBJ2-1; TRBD2 aligns across 13 bases. CDR3 size: 15 residues. V was clipped by 3 bases and J by 6 bases; unmatched bases: 2. In germline, CDR1 is PRHDT, CDR2 FYEKMQ (reference sequence). This CDR3 is CASSLTSGRINEQFF. CDR3 nucleotide sequence: TGTGCCAGCAGCTTGACTAGCGGGAGGATCAATGAGCAGTTCTTC.

This clonotype has just one count. A much larger clone lies one base from this, so it may be a read error. CDR3 coding DNA: TGCAGCGTTCCTATGTCCGGGACTAGCGGGGTCTACAATGAGCAGTACTTC. Its translation is CSVPMSGTSGVYNEQYF. The chain employs TRBV29-1 and TRBJ2-1, with 13 bases matching TRBD2. The J call may not be correct, given that the DNA end is closer to TRBJ2-7. The germline gives CDR1 SQVTM, CDR2 ANQGSEA. The CDR3 is made up of 17 amino acids.

The rearrangement links TRBV6-1 to TRBJ2-1; D is unclear. CDR1 and CDR2 (germline): MNHNS, SASEGT. V lost 6 bases, J lost 0 bases, and 12 bases lay in between. The CDR3 extends over 15 amino acids. CDR3: CASSRAKDSYNEQFF. CDR3 sequence (DNA): TGTGCCAGCAGCCGGGCGAAAGACTCCTACAATGAGCAGTTCTTC.

V is TRBV6-1 and J is TRBJ2-1; 7 positions match TRBD2. Near its end, the DNA agrees better with TRBJ2-7, so the J call may be wrong. The germline V gene has CDR1 MNHNS and CDR2 SASEGT. The CDR3 covers 16 residues. The CDR3, as DNA: TGTGCCAGCAGTGAACCGGGGAGGGCCAGTGTAAATGAGCAGTACTTC. Residues: CASSEPGRASVNEQYF.

The rearrangement uses TRBV29-1 and TRBJ1-2, with D unclear. The V gene's germline CDR1 is SQVTM and CDR2 ANQGSEA. The CDR3 extends over 13 amino acids. Trimming shortened V by 0 bases and J by 8 bases, and 13 bases separated the two germline ends. The CDR3 is CSVEDDGVRGYTF. The CDR3 DNA sequence: TGCAGCGTTGAAGATGACGGGGTCCGGGGCTACACCTTC.

This clonotype was detected once. The V call is TRBV7-2, the J call TRBJ2-7, with D hard to call. The CDR3 spans 12 residues. V was pared by 2 bases and J by 9 bases, with 11 bases between. Germline V gives CDR1 SGHTA, CDR2 FQGNSA. The CDR3 reads CASSLLVLRQYF. In nucleotides, the CDR3 is TGTGCCAGCAGCTTACTAGTGTTAAGGCAGTACTTC.

The chain employs TRBV28 and TRBJ1-5; D not resolved. V lost 6 bases, J lost 2 bases, and 17 bases lay in between. Per the germline V gene, CDR1 is MDHEN and CDR2 is SYDVKM. The CDR3 totals 16 residues. CDR3 region: CASSYPDPGRNQPQHF. The CDR3 nucleotides are TGTGCCAGCAGCTACCCCGACCCAGGACGCAATCAGCCCCAGCATTTT.

The chain links TRBV7-2 to TRBJ1-5; 8 nucleotides agree with TRBD1. CDR3 length: 15 residues. V shed 1 base and J 4 bases; nucleotides not matched to a gene: 3. CDR1 SGHTA and CDR2 FQGNSA come from the germline V gene. As DNA, the CDR3 is TGTGCCAGCAGCTTAGGGACAGGGAATAATCAGCCCCAGCATTTT. Its translation is CASSLGTGNNQPQHF.

V gene TRBV7-9 combines with J gene TRBJ1-1, with TRBD1 identical over 7 bases. J lost 4 bases, V lost 1 base, and 6 bases had no gene match. This CDR3 has 15 amino acids. The germline gives CDR1 SEHNR, CDR2 FQNEAQ (reference sequence). The CDR3 DNA reads TGTGCCAGCAGCTTAGGGGACAGAAGGGTCACTGAAGCTTTCTTT. Translated, it gives CASSLGDRRVTEAFF. The variable domain in full, completed from reference TRBV7-9 and TRBJ1-1, reads DTGVSQNPRHKITKRGQNVTFRCDPISEHNRLYWYRQTLGQGPEFLTYFQNEAQLEKSRLLSDRFSAERPKGSFSTLEIQRTEQGDSAMYLCASSLGDRRVTEAFFGQGTRLTVV.

This clonotype was seen ten or more times. The genes are TRBV5-1 and TRBJ1-2; 8 nucleotides align to TRBD1. The CDR3 is made up of 15 amino acids. In germline, CDR1 is SGHRS, CDR2 YFSETQ. V dropped 2 bases and J dropped 6; count of bases not matched to a gene: 9. Here the CDR3 reads CASSLLGTGEDGYTF. CDR3 bases: TGCGCCAGCAGCTTACTAGGGACAGGCGAAGATGGCTACACCTTC.

This chain uses TRBV6-6 with TRBJ1-2; unclear D gene. Trimming cost V 6 bases and J 2 bases, with 13 bases left between them. The germline V gene has CDR1 MNHNY and CDR2 SVGAGI (reference sequence). This CDR3 contains 14 residues. The CDR3 nucleotides read TGTGCCAGCAGGCCCCAAGACACCAACTATGGCTACACCTTC. Amino acids: CASRPQDTNYGYTF.

V gene TRBV12-3 or TRBV12-4 combines with J gene TRBJ1-3; tentative D call: TRBD1 (6 bases). Trimming took 7 bases from V and 4 from J, leaving 14 bases between them. This CDR3 region has 14 residues. The CDR3 spells CASTLAGAGNTIYF. CDR3 sequence (DNA): TGTGCCAGCACCCTGGCGGGGGCCGGAAACACCATATATTTT.

This clonotype has ten or more counts. This chain connects TRBV21-1 to TRBJ2-7; the table's D call TRBD2 went unverified against the DNA. TRBV21-1 is reported as a pseudogene. This CDR3 spans 14 amino acids. The CDR3 reads CASSPGLAGYEQYF. The DNA of the CDR3 is TGTGCCAGCAGCCCGGGACTAGCGGGTTACGAGCAGTACTTC.

This clonotype was seen a few times. The chain has TRBV5-1 and TRBJ2-2; unclear D gene. V was shortened by 0 bases and J by 0 bases, with 12 bases between the two germline ends. CDR1 SGHRS and CDR2 YFSETQ come from the germline V gene. This CDR3 has 17 residues. The CDR3 DNA sequence: TGCGCCAGCAGCTTGGGACTGTCACGTTCGAACACCGGGGAGCTGTTTTTT. Amino acid sequence: CASSLGLSRSNTGELFF.

This clonotype was observed a few times. This chain links TRBV28 with TRBJ2-2; possible D gene TRBD2, 5 bases. Germline CDR1 and CDR2: MDHEN and SYDVKM. CDR3 length: 13 residues. V gave up 5 bases and J gave up 4 bases, with 8 bases separating them. CDR3 loop: CASSQRPTGELFF. The CDR3, as DNA: TGTGCCAGCAGTCAGCGGCCCACCGGGGAGCTGTTTTTT.

This chain links TRBV20-1 with TRBJ1-5; D is perhaps TRBD1 (5 bases). The CDR3 sequence is 14 residues long. CDR1 DFQATT and CDR2 SNEGSKA come from the germline V gene (reference sequence). V lost 3 bases and J lost 0, with 9 bases in between. CDR3 in DNA: TGCAGTGCTAGTCAGGGTTATAGCAATCAGCCCCAGCATTTT. Amino acid sequence: CSASQGYSNQPQHF.

This clonotype was detected a few times. The V and J genes are TRBV7-2 and TRBJ1-3; D uncertain. The V and J ends lost 2 bases and 9 bases respectively, with 8 bases between them. Germline CDR1 is SGHTA and CDR2 is FQGNSA. This CDR3 region has 12 residues. The CDR3 spells CASSLIVGTIYF. CDR3 coding DNA: TGTGCCAGCAGCTTAATCGTCGGCACCATATATTTT.

The rearrangement uses TRBV20-1 and TRBJ2-3; 7 nucleotides line up with TRBD1. J lost 0 bases, V lost 6 bases, and 9 bases had no gene match. CDR1 and CDR2 (germline): DFQATT, SNEGSKA (reference sequence). The CDR3 contains 15 residues. The CDR3 protein is CSARIGTVSTDTQYF. In nucleotides, the CDR3 is TGCAGTGCCCGGATAGGGACAGTTAGCACAGATACGCAGTATTTT.

The chain carries TRBV5-5 and TRBJ2-4; 7 bases map to TRBD1. TRBJ2-7 explains the end of the DNA better; the J call may be wrong. The CDR3 extends over 15 amino acids. Germline CDR1 reads SGHKS; CDR2 reads YYEKEE (reference sequence). CDR3 sequence reads: CASSSGQASLYEQYF. DNA of the CDR3: TGTGCCAGCAGCTCCGGACAGGCGTCTCTCTACGAGCAGTACTTC.

This chain uses TRBV27 with TRBJ1-2; TRBD1 aligns across 8 bases. Germline loops: CDR1 MNHEY, CDR2 SMNVEV (reference sequence). The CDR3 has 15 residues. V lost 5 bases and J lost 0; bases outside the gene matches: 5. In DNA form, the CDR3 reads TGTGCCAGCAGTCAAACAGGGGGATCTAACTATGGCTACACCTTC. This encodes CASSQTGGSNYGYTF.

This clonotype was counted ten times or more. J is TRBJ2-7 and V is TRBV3-1; D not resolved. This CDR3 comprises 13 residues. CDR1 is LGHDT, CDR2 YNNKEL, per germline (reference sequence). Trimming pared 1 base from V and 6 bases from J, leaving 10 bases between. The CDR3 bases are TGTGCCAGCAGCCAAGGTCGGATTATCGAGCAGTACTTC. Its translation is CASSQGRIIEQYF.

This clonotype was recorded many times. The V gene is TRBV5-1, the J gene TRBJ2-1, with 10 bases identical to TRBD1. Germline assignment: CDR1 SGHRS and CDR2 YFSETQ. J was trimmed by 8 bases and V by 4 bases; bases with no gene match: 15. The CDR3 covers 17 residues. CDR3 amino acids: CASSTPTGTGDLDEQFF. The CDR3 nucleotides read TGCGCCAGCAGCACACCAACCGGGACAGGGGATCTCGATGAGCAGTTCTTC. The variable domain in full, with the rest retrieved from reference TRBV5-1 and TRBJ2-1, is KAGVTQTPRYLIKTRGQQVTLSCSPISGHRSVSWYQQTPGQGLQFLFEYFSETQRNKGNFPGRFSGRQFSNSRSEMNVSTLELGDSALYLCASSTPTGTGDLDEQFFGPGTRLTVL.

V and J are TRBV12-3 or TRBV12-4 and TRBJ2-3, with TRBD2 matching over 10 bases. The CDR3 has 16 residues. With 3 bases clipped from V and 3 bases from J, the junction kept 6 bases outside the gene matches. DNA for the CDR3: TGTGCCAGCAGTTTCTGGTCTAGCGGGAGAACAGATACGCAGTATTTT. This sequence encodes CASSFWSSGRTDTQYF.

This clonotype was counted a single time. The chain has TRBV5-1 and TRBJ2-1, with 7 bases lining up with TRBD2. The CDR3 has 15 amino acids. Germline lookup yields CDR1 SGHRS and CDR2 YFSETQ. J lost 5 bases, V lost 0 bases, and 5 bases had no gene match. CDR3 sequence reads: CASSLGGGRNNEQFF. In DNA, the CDR3 is TGCGCCAGCAGCTTGGGCGGGGGACGGAACAATGAGCAGTTCTTC.

This clonotype occurred many times. The rearrangement uses TRBV6-5 and TRBJ2-2; 7 bases line up with TRBD1. The CDR3 is made up of 18 amino acids. The germline gives CDR1 MNHEY, CDR2 SVGAGI. J gave up 1 base and V 3 bases, and 11 bases lay outside the gene matches. CDR3 sequence reads: CASSYPGDSPMNTGELFF. For the CDR3, the DNA is TGTGCCAGCAGTTATCCTGGGGACAGCCCTATGAACACCGGGGAGCTGTTTTTT.

This clonotype turned up a few times. Being one base from a much bigger clone, this may be a read error. The CDR3 loop is CTSSPSGPYNEQFF. For the CDR3, the DNA is TGTACCAGCAGCCCCAGCGGGCCTTACAATGAGCAGTTCTTC. V usage is TRBV4-2 and J usage is TRBJ2-1; tentative D call: TRBD2 (6 bases). Germline V gene lookup returns CDR1 LGHNA and CDR2 YNFKEQ. This CDR3 has 14 residues.

The J gene is TRBJ2-3, the V gene TRBV5-1; D is ambiguous. This CDR3 has 15 amino acids. Trimming stripped 4 bases from V and 1 base from J, with 13 bases between. Germline values: CDR1 SGHRS, CDR2 YFSETQ. CDR3 region: CASSPGYGRTDTQYF. DNA of the CDR3: TGCGCCAGCAGCCCGGGTTATGGGCGCACAGATACGCAGTATTTT.

The chain links TRBV6-2 or TRBV6-3 to TRBJ1-1; D gene uncertain. V was cut by 7 bases and J by 4 bases, with 13 bases left in between. CDR3 length equals 13 residues. Germline V CDR1 and CDR2: MNHEY, SVGEGT. CDR3 sequence: CASTKTSGTEAFF. CDR3 bases: TGTGCCAGCACAAAAACATCGGGCACTGAAGCTTTCTTT.

This clonotype was seen ten or more times. CDR3 coding DNA: TGTGCCAGCACCCAAAACGGTATGGGAGAGCAGTTCTTC. This sequence encodes CASTQNGMGEQFF. The chain has TRBV2 and TRBJ2-1; D is unresolved. Trimming removed 7 bases at V and 10 bases at J, with 17 bases between. Looked up from germline, CDR1 is SNHLY and CDR2 is FYNNEI. The CDR3 extends over 13 amino acids.